Shown below are 10 T cell receptor beta chains from a single sample sequenced in a study of T cells after yellow fever vaccination. Each CDR3 protein gets one entry after TCRdb re-called the 5' RACE reads with MiXCR. Here the sample spans some 97,000 distinct CDR3 sequences, approximately 5.5% being singletons. The sample was CD8+ T cells sorted from PBMCs, taken 10 days after the yellow fever booster vaccination. Receptor source: a man aged 18-30 years who received the YFV17D yellow fever vaccine.

This rearrangement joins TRBV7-9 to TRBJ2-1, with 11 bases matching TRBD1. V trimming: 5 bases; J trimming: 9 bases; junction bases outside the gene matches: 6. The CDR3 is 14 amino acids. Germline CDR1 SEHNR, CDR2 FQNEAQ (reference sequence). The chain's CDR3 is CASSQGTGGFEQFF. DNA of the CDR3: TGTGCCAGCAGCCAAGGGACAGGGGGGTTTGAGCAGTTCTTC.

The chain links TRBV5-6 to TRBJ2-7; D is perhaps TRBD1 or TRBD2 (5 bases each). With 4 bases removed from V and 5 bases from J, the gap between germline ends came to 16 bases. The CDR3 runs to 14 residues. CDR1 is SGHDT and CDR2 is YYEEEE in the germline V gene. CDR3 nucleotide sequence: TGTGCCAGCAGCGAAAACGGGGCTTTCGACGAGCAGTACGTC. Translation gives CASSENGAFDEQYV.

This chain connects TRBV5-4 to TRBJ2-7, with D maybe TRBD2 (5 bases). The CDR3 runs 14 residues. Trimming removed 4 bases from V and 0 bases from J, with 11 bases in between. Germline V gives CDR1 SGHNT, CDR2 YYREEE (reference sequence). CDR3 nucleotide sequence: TGTGCCAGCAGCCCGGGATCTAGCTCCTACGAGCAGTACTTC. This sequence encodes CASSPGSSSYEQYF.

This clonotype was observed a handful of times. V gene TRBV5-1 combines with J gene TRBJ2-2; TRBD2 matches at 10 bases. Trimming took 9 bases from V and 4 from J; bases not matched to a gene: 6. There are 14 residues in the CDR3. Germline loops: CDR1 SGHRS, CDR2 YFSETQ. CDR3 nucleotides: TGCGCCACAACCGGGACTAGCGCCACCGGGGAGCTGTTTTTT. This translates into CATTGTSATGELFF.

This chain connects TRBV6-4 to TRBJ2-7; D is possibly TRBD1 (5 bases). CDR1 MRHNA and CDR2 SNTAGT come from the germline V gene. Trimming left V 2 bases short and J 5 bases short, with 13 bases between. There are 14 residues in the CDR3. CDR3 residues: CASSDIGDSHEQYF. CDR3 coding DNA: TGTGCCAGCAGTGACATCGGAGACAGTCACGAGCAGTACTTC.

The table lists this clonotype with many counts. The chain employs TRBV6-6 and TRBJ2-3; 9 bases map to TRBD1. The V and J ends lost 8 bases and 4 bases, in that order; junction bases with no gene match: 13. CDR1 MNHNY and CDR2 SVGAGI come from the germline V gene (reference sequence). This CDR3 is built from 16 residues. The CDR3 coding sequence is TGTGCCAGCCGACTCTCCGGGACAGGGAGTGCAGATACGCAGTATTTT. This translates into CASRLSGTGSADTQYF.

This clonotype was counted a few times. The chain uses TRBV7-9 and TRBJ2-5; D is unresolved. Trimming removed 5 bases at V and 2 bases at J, with 12 bases between. Germline loops: CDR1 SEHNR, CDR2 FQNEAQ (reference sequence). This CDR3 spans 14 amino acids. CDR3 loop: CASSQILAQETQYF. The DNA of the CDR3 is TGTGCCAGCAGCCAAATCTTGGCACAAGAGACCCAGTACTTC.

The sample holds many counts of this clonotype. The chain recombines TRBV20-1 with TRBJ2-1; 11 nucleotides match TRBD2. V trimming: 5 bases; J trimming: 8 bases; junction bases outside the gene matches: 8. The germline V gene has CDR1 DFQATT and CDR2 SNEGSKA (reference sequence). The CDR3 consists of 14 residues. The CDR3 region has the DNA TGCAGTGCTGCCGGGACTAGCGGATGGCATGAGCAGTTCTTC. Translated: CSAAGTSGWHEQFF.

This clonotype showed up just a few times. CDR3 nucleotides: TGCGCCAGCAGCTTGGGATTACAGGCCTCCTATAATTCACCCCTCCACTTT. It yields the protein CASSLGLQASYNSPLHF. V and J are TRBV5-1 and TRBJ1-6; tentatively, D is TRBD1 (5 bases). This CDR3 is 17 amino acids long. Trimming took off 0 bases at V and 0 bases at J, with 10 bases between the two ends. Germline V lookup: CDR1 SGHRS, CDR2 YFSETQ.

This clonotype has just a few counts. J is TRBJ2-7 and V is TRBV4-3, with D possibly being TRBD1 or TRBD2 (5 bases each). V lost 1 base, J lost 3 bases, and 16 bases lay in between. The CDR3 has 16 amino acids. Germline V gene data show CDR1 as LGHNA and CDR2 as YSLEER. This CDR3 is CASSQALDGAFYEQYF. CDR3 in DNA: TGCGCCAGCAGCCAAGCATTGGACGGGGCCTTCTACGAGCAGTACTTC.